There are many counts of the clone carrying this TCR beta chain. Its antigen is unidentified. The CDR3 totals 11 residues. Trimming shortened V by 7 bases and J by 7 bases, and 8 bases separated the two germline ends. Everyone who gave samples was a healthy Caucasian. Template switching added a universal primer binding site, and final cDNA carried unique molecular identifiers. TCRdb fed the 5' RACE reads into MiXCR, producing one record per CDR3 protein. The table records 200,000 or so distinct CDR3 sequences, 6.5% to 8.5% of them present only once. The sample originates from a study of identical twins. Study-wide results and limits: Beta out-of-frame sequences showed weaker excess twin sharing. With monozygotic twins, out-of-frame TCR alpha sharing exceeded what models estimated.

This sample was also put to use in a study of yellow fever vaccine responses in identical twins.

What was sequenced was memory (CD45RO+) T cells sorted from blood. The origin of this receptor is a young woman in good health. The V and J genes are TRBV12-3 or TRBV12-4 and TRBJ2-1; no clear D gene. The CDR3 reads CASTPKNEQFF. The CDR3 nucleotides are TGTGCCAGCACCCCAAAAAATGAGCAGTTCTTC.